These 28 T cell receptor beta chains share one sample of origin, sequenced in a study of cytomegalovirus exposure and HLA in healthy donors. The PCR was carried out with 60 Vbeta primers and 13 Jbeta primers. Generated by immunoSEQ multiplex PCR, the TCRdb table keeps only in-frame clones and is missing some. Of some 220,000 clones listed, roughly 78% are singletons. Sequencing used PBMCs. The receptor source for this set is a boy aged 5-17 years in good health and CMV-seronegative.

The chain employs TRBV6-4 and TRBJ2-1; 10 nucleotides align to TRBD2. Trimming cost V 0 bases and J 10 bases; bases outside gene matches: 6. CDR3 length equals 15 residues. Germline CDR1 is MRHNA and CDR2 is SNTAGT. The DNA of the CDR3 is TGTGCCAGCAGTGACTCGGGACTAGCGACGGTCGAGCAGTTCTTC. It codes for CASSDSGLATVEQFF.

The rearrangement links TRBV10-3 to TRBJ1-6, with TRBD1 identical over 12 bases. Trimming took 0 bases from V and 6 from J; bases not matched to a gene: 6. Per the germline V gene, CDR1 is ENHRY and CDR2 is SYGVKD. This CDR3 spans 18 amino acids. The CDR3: CAISESGQGATFNSPLHF. The CDR3 DNA is TGTGCCATCAGTGAGTCGGGACAGGGGGCAACCTTTAATTCACCCCTCCACTTT.

CDR3 protein: CASSNEPTGITEAFF. CDR3 in DNA: TGTGCCAGCAGTAACGAACCGACAGGGATCACTGAAGCTTTCTTT. The J gene is TRBJ1-1, the V gene TRBV27, with TRBD1 identical over 7 bases. CDR1 is MNHEY, CDR2 SMNVEV, per germline (reference sequence). Germline trimming cut 5 bases from V and 4 bases from J; bases unmatched to any gene: 10. The CDR3 loop spans 15 amino acids.

The chain links TRBV9 to TRBJ1-1; the D gene is possibly TRBD1 (5 bases). The length of the CDR3 is 13 residues. Germline-derived CDR1 and CDR2 are SGDLS and YYNGEE. Between the trimmed V and J ends, which lost 3 bases and 1 base, there was a span of 7 bases. The CDR3 sequence: CASSAQGNTEAFF. CDR3 DNA sequence: TGTGCCAGCAGCGCTCAGGGGAACACTGAAGCTTTCTTT.

In its sample, this clone was seen a few times. This chain links TRBV2 with TRBJ1-2; 8 bases fit TRBD1. CDR1 and CDR2 from the germline V gene are SNHLY and FYNNEI. The CDR3 loop spans 14 amino acids. After removal of 6 bases from V and 8 bases from J, the junction contained 11 bases not matched to a gene. CDR3 bases: TGTGCCAGCAGCGCCCCTCGACAGGGGCTGGGCTACACCTTC. It specifies CASSAPRQGLGYTF.

V is TRBV4-1 and J is TRBJ1-4; the match to TRBD1 covers 7 bases. V lost 4 bases and J lost 6; bases outside the gene matches: 8. The CDR3 contains 15 residues. Germline lookup yields CDR1 MGHRA and CDR2 YSYEKL. CDR3 sequence: CASSRLGGRDEKLFF. The CDR3 bases are TGCGCCAGCAGCCGCCTAGGGGGCAGAGATGAAAAACTGTTTTTT.

The chain joins TRBV7-3 to TRBJ2-3; 7 bases agree with TRBD2. Germline loops: CDR1 SGHTA, CDR2 FQGTGA. J was trimmed by 6 bases and V by 3 bases; bases with no gene match: 9. The CDR3 loop spans 15 amino acids. The CDR3 is CASSFTTIGGDTQYF. In nucleotides, the CDR3 is TGTGCCAGCAGCTTCACCACTATCGGGGGGGATACGCAGTATTTT. Filled out from reference TRBV7-3 and TRBJ2-3, the complete variable domain reads GAGVSQTPSNKVTEKGKYVELRCDPISGHTALYWYRQSLGQGPEFLIYFQGTGAADDSGLPNDRFFAVRPEGSVSTLKIQRTERGDSAVYLCASSFTTIGGDTQYFGPGTRLTVL.

J is TRBJ2-3 and V is TRBV4-2, with TRBD2 as a possible D gene (5 bases). The germline CDR1 and CDR2 sequences are LGHNA and YNFKEQ. Deletions cut 2 bases from V and 5 bases from J, with 14 bases between. The CDR3 extends over 15 amino acids. The CDR3 reads CASSQSRAPGDTQYF. The DNA for the CDR3 is TGTGCCAGCAGCCAATCGAGGGCACCCGGAGATACGCAGTATTTT.

J is TRBJ1-1 and V is TRBV27, with D unclear. This CDR3 spans 15 amino acids. The germline V gene encodes CDR1 MNHEY and CDR2 SMNVEV (reference sequence). Trimming removed 3 bases from V and 1 base from J, with 12 bases in between. CDR3 loop: CASSFSGFRNTEAFF. The DNA of the CDR3 is TGTGCCAGCAGTTTTTCGGGGTTCAGGAACACTGAAGCTTTCTTT.

The chain has TRBV10-3 and TRBJ1-5; 8 bases agree with TRBD1. The CDR3 sequence is 16 residues long. Germline trimming cut 6 bases from V and 1 base from J; bases unmatched to any gene: 8. CDR1 is ENHRY and CDR2 is SYGVKD in the germline V gene. The CDR3 DNA sequence: TGTGCCATCAGAACAGGGGGTACAGAAAGCAATCAGCCCCAGCATTTT. Translating gives CAIRTGGTESNQPQHF.

This chain links TRBV30 with TRBJ1-2; 8 nucleotides agree with TRBD1. The CDR3 length is 13 residues. J was trimmed by 6 bases and V by 4 bases; bases with no gene match: 7. Germline CDR1 and CDR2: GTSNPN and SVGIG (reference sequence). DNA of the CDR3: TGTGCCTGGATAAAACAGGGGGAGCATGGCTACACCTTC. This gives the protein CAWIKQGEHGYTF.

This clone showed up just a few times. The chain recombines TRBV6-4 with TRBJ1-5, with a tentative D call TRBD1 (5 bases). There are 15 residues in the CDR3. Trimming cost V 10 bases and J 0 bases, with 16 bases left between them. The V gene's germline CDR1 is MRHNA and CDR2 SNTAGT. The CDR3 region is CAIRGEAYSNQPQHF. DNA of the CDR3: TGTGCCATCCGGGGGGAAGCATATAGCAATCAGCCCCAGCATTTT.

The chain links TRBV11-2 to TRBJ2-7, with 11 bases matching TRBD2. CDR3 size: 16 residues. V dropped 5 bases and J dropped 2; count of bases not matched to a gene: 8. Per the germline V gene, CDR1 is SGHAT and CDR2 is FQNNGV. CDR3 in DNA: TGTGCCAGCAGCCCACCCGGGACTAGCGGTACCTACGAGCAGTACTTC. This translates into CASSPPGTSGTYEQYF.

The V and J genes are TRBV7-8 and TRBJ1-4; possible D gene TRBD1, 5 bases. Trimming cost V 6 bases and J 5 bases, with 19 bases left between them. Germline V CDR1 and CDR2: SGHVS, FQNEAQ. The CDR3 extends over 16 amino acids. The CDR3 bases are TGTGCCAGCAGTCCAGTCCTAGGGGTGGGGAATGAAAAACTGTTTTTT. Protein product: CASSPVLGVGNEKLFF.

V gene TRBV7-2 combines with J gene TRBJ2-5; 11 nucleotides match TRBD2. CDR3 length: 16 residues. V was pared by 5 bases and J by 3 bases, with 8 bases of the junction left unmatched. The germline gives CDR1 SGHTA, CDR2 FQGNSA. CDR3 residues: CASSRSSGGAEETQYF. The DNA of the CDR3 is TGTGCCAGCAGCCGCAGTAGCGGGGGGGCAGAAGAGACCCAGTACTTC.

The rearrangement uses TRBV4-2 and TRBJ1-1; D remains unclear. The CDR3 runs to 16 residues. V lost 0 bases and J 5 bases, leaving 16 bases between the germline ends. Germline loops: CDR1 LGHNA, CDR2 YNFKEQ. The CDR3 protein is CASSQDFRRERTEAFF. In DNA form, the CDR3 reads TGTGCCAGCAGCCAAGATTTCCGAAGGGAGAGGACTGAAGCTTTCTTT.

The chain has TRBV6-5 and TRBJ1-5; D remains ambiguous. The CDR3 loop spans 13 amino acids. Germline V gives CDR1 MNHEY, CDR2 SVGAGI. The V end was cut by 2 bases, the J end by 5 bases, with 7 bases between. The CDR3 region is CASSYRLDQPQHF. CDR3 nucleotides: TGTGCCAGCAGTTACCGACTGGATCAGCCCCAGCATTTT.

The rearrangement uses TRBV18 and TRBJ2-5; 10 bases are shared with TRBD1. The CDR3 is made up of 14 amino acids. The V segment lost 4 bases and the J segment 2 bases; nucleotides outside the gene matches: 1. Germline V CDR1 and CDR2: KGHSH, LQKENI. CDR3 loop: CASSQDRGQETQYF. The CDR3 DNA is TGTGCCAGCTCACAGGACAGGGGGCAAGAGACCCAGTACTTC.

The CDR3 reads CASSYISGQETQYF. Here the CDR3 DNA reads TGCGCCAGCAGCTATATTAGCGGTCAAGAGACCCAGTACTTC. V is TRBV5-1 and J is TRBJ2-5, with D possibly TRBD2 on 6 matching bases. Germline loops: CDR1 SGHRS, CDR2 YFSETQ. The CDR3 totals 14 residues. V was pared by 3 bases and J by 2 bases, with 11 bases between.

This clone occurred once. The chain couples TRBV14 to TRBJ1-1, with TRBD1 matching 9 bases. Trimming at V came to 5 bases and at J to 8 bases, leaving 6 bases not matched to a gene. The germline CDR1 and CDR2 sequences are SGHDN and FVKESK. The CDR3 is 13 residues long. CDR3 protein: CASSYGTGREAFF. The CDR3 region has the DNA TGTGCCAGCAGCTATGGGACAGGGAGGGAAGCTTTCTTT.

In nucleotides, the CDR3 is TGTGCCAGCAGCCCGGGACTAGCGGGATACTACGAGCAGTACTTC. Translating gives CASSPGLAGYYEQYF. The chain joins TRBV6-5 to TRBJ2-5, with TRBD2 matching 13 bases. The assigned J gene may be wrong: the sequence end matches TRBJ2-7 better. This CDR3 is 15 amino acids long. Germline CDR1 is MNHEY and CDR2 is SVGAGI.

The V gene is TRBV11-3, the J gene TRBJ2-3; the match to TRBD2 covers 10 bases. The V gene's germline CDR1 is SGHNT and CDR2 YENEEA. This CDR3 region has 18 residues. V dropped 4 bases and J dropped 3; count of bases not matched to a gene: 13. CDR3 sequence (DNA): TGTGCCAGCAGCTATGGGGCTAGCGGGGGAATGGGGACAGATACGCAGTATTTT. Translation: CASSYGASGGMGTDTQYF.

The chain carries TRBV5-8 and TRBJ1-5; D is perhaps TRBD1 (6 bases). Per the germline V gene, CDR1 is SGHTS and CDR2 is YDEGEE. V lost 1 base, J lost 7 bases, and 12 bases lay in between. The CDR3 runs to 14 residues. CDR3 loop: CASSLIRGVQPQHF. DNA for the CDR3: TGTGCCAGCAGCTTGATCAGGGGTGTGCAGCCCCAGCATTTT.

This rearrangement joins TRBV19 to TRBJ1-5; maybe TRBD1 (5 bases). CDR3 size: 15 residues. The germline V gene has CDR1 LNHDA and CDR2 SQIVND (reference sequence). V was shortened by 3 bases and J by 2 bases, with 11 bases between the two germline ends. CDR3 DNA: TGTGCCAGTAGTATCTGGGGGGATGGCAATCAGCCCCAGCATTTT. This sequence encodes CASSIWGDGNQPQHF.

The chain uses TRBV2 and TRBJ2-7; perhaps TRBD2 as D (6 bases). Germline V gene lookup returns CDR1 SNHLY and CDR2 FYNNEI. Trimming stripped 3 bases from V and 2 bases from J, with 14 bases between. This CDR3 has 15 residues. Here the CDR3 DNA reads TGTGCCAGCAGTGAGACGGGAGTTGGCCCCTACGAGCAGTACTTC. Its protein is CASSETGVGPYEQYF.

The rearrangement links TRBV5-5 to TRBJ1-5; unclear D gene. This CDR3 is 15 amino acids long. Trimming removed 4 bases from V and 4 bases from J, with 15 bases in between. CDR1 and CDR2 (germline): SGHKS, YYEKEE (reference sequence). CDR3 loop: CASSPSPGGNQPQHF. The CDR3, as DNA: TGTGCCAGCAGCCCCTCGCCGGGAGGTAATCAGCCCCAGCATTTT.

This clone was counted between two and nine times. This chain joins TRBV11-2 and TRBJ1-2, with TRBD1 as a possible D gene (6 bases). V gave up 5 bases and J gave up 2 bases, with 9 bases separating them. Germline CDR1 reads SGHAT; CDR2 reads FQNNGV. This CDR3 region has 13 residues. CDR3 nucleotides: TGTGCCAGCAGCCCGGACAGCAACTATGGCTACACCTTC. It encodes CASSPDSNYGYTF.

The chain uses TRBV13 and TRBJ2-7; the match to TRBD1 covers 8 bases. The CDR3 is 13 residues long. Germline V lookup: CDR1 PRHDT, CDR2 FYEKMQ (reference sequence). Trimming cost V 3 bases and J 6 bases; bases outside gene matches: 4. The CDR3 protein is CASSFSQGAEQYF. The CDR3 DNA follows: TGTGCCAGCAGCTTCAGTCAGGGGGCCGAGCAGTACTTC.